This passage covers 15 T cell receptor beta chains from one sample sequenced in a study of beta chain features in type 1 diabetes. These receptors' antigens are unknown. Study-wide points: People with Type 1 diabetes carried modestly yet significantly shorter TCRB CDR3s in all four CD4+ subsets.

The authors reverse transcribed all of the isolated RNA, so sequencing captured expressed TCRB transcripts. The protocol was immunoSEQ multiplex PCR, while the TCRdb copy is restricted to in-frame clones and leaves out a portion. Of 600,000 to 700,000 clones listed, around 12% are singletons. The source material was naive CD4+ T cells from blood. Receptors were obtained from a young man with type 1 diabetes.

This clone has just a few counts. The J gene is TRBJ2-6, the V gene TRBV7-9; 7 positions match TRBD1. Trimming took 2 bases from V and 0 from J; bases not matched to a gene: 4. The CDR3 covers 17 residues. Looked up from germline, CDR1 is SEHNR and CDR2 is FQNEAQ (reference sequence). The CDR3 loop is CASSLIEGASGANVLTF. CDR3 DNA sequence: TGTGCCAGCAGCTTAATAGAGGGGGCCTCTGGGGCCAACGTCCTGACTTTC.

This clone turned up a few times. CDR3 coding DNA: TGTGCCAGCAGCTTTACTCGGACAGACCAGGAAGCTTTCTTT. Residues: CASSFTRTDQEAFF. This sequence joins TRBV13 and TRBJ1-1; TRBD1 is a possible D gene (6 bases). There are 14 residues in the CDR3. Germline assignment: CDR1 PRHDT and CDR2 FYEKMQ (reference sequence). V lost 3 bases and J 8 bases, leaving 16 bases between the germline ends.

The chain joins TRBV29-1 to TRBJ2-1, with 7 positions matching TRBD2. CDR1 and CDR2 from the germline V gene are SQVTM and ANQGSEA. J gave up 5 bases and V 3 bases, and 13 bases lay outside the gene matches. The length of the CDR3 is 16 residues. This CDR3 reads CSVDARMAGENNEQFF. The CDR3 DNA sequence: TGCAGCGTTGACGCGCGTATGGCGGGGGAAAACAATGAGCAGTTCTTC.

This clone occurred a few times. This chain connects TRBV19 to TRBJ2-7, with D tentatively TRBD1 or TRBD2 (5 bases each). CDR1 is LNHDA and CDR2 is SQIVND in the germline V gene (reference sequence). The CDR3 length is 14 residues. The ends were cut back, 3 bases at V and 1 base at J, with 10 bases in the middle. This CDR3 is CASSIWDQSYEQYF. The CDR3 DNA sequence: TGTGCCAGTAGTATCTGGGACCAATCCTACGAGCAGTACTTC.

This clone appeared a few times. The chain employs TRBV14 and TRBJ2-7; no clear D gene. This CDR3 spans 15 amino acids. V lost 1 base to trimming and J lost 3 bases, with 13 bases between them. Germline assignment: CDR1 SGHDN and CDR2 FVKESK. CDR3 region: CASSQGSLSYYEQYF. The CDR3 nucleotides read TGTGCCAGCAGCCAAGGGTCCCTTAGTTACTACGAGCAGTACTTC.

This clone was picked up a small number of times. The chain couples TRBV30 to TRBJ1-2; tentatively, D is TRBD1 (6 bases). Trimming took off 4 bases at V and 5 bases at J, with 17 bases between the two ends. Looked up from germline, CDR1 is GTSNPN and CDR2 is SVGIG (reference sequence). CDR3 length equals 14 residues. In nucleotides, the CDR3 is TGTGCCTGGATTCCGATGCCGGGACAATATGGCTACACCTTC. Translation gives CAWIPMPGQYGYTF.

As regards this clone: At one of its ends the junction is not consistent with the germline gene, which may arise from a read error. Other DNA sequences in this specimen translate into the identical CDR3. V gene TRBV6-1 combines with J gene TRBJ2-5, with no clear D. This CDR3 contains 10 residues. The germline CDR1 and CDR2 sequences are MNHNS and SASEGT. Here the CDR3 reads CASTEETQYF. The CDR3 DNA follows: TGTGCCAGCACTGAAGAGACCCAGTACTTC.

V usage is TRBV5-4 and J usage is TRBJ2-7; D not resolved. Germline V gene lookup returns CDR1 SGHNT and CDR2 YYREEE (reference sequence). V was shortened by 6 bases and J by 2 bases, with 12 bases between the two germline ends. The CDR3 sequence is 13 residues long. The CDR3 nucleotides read TGTGCCAGCACCGCTTCTGGCGCCTACGAGCAGTACTTC. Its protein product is CASTASGAYEQYF.

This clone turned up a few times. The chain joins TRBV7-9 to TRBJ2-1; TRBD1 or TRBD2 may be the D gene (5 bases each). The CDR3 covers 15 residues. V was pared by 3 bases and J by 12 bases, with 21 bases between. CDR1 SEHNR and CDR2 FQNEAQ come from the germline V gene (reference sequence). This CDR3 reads CASSFRDGSNRRQFF. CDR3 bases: TGTGCCAGCAGCTTCCGGGACGGCTCCAATAGGCGGCAGTTCTTC.

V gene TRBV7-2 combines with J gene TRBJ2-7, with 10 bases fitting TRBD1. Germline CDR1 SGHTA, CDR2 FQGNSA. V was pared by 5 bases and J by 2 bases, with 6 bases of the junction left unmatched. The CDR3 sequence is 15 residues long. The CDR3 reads CASSPGTGAPYEQYF. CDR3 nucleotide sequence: TGTGCCAGCAGCCCCGGGACAGGGGCGCCCTACGAGCAGTACTTC.

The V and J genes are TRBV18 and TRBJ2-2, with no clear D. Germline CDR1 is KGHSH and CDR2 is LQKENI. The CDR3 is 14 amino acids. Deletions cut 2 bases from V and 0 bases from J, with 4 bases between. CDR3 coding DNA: TGTGCCAGCTCACCAGGACCGAACACCGGGGAGCTGTTTTTT. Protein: CASSPGPNTGELFF.

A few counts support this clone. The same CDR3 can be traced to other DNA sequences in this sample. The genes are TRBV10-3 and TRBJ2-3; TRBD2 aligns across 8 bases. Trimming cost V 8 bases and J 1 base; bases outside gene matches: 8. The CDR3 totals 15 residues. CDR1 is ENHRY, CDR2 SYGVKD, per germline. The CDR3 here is CAIGQTSVGTDTQYF. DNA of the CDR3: TGTGCCATCGGCCAGACTAGCGTAGGCACAGATACGCAGTATTTT.

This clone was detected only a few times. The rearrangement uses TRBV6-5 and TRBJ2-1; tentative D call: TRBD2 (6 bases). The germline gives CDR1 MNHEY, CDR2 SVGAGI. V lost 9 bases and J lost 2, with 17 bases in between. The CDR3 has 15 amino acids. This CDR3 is CASRDSGMPYNEQFF. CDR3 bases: TGTGCCAGTCGGGACTCAGGGATGCCCTACAATGAGCAGTTCTTC.

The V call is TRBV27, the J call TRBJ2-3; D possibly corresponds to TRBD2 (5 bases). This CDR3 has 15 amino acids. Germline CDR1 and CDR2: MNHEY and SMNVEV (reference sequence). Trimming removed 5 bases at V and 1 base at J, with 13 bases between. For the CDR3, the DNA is TGTGCCAGCAGTCCCACGGGATCCCGCACAGATACGCAGTATTTT. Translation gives CASSPTGSRTDTQYF.

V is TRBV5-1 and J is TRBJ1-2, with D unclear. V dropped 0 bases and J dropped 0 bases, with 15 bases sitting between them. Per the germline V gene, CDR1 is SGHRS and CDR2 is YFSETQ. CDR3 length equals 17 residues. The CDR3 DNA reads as TGCGCCAGCAGCTTGGCCGAGGCTTCGTCCCCTAACTATGGCTACACCTTC. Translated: CASSLAEASSPNYGYTF.